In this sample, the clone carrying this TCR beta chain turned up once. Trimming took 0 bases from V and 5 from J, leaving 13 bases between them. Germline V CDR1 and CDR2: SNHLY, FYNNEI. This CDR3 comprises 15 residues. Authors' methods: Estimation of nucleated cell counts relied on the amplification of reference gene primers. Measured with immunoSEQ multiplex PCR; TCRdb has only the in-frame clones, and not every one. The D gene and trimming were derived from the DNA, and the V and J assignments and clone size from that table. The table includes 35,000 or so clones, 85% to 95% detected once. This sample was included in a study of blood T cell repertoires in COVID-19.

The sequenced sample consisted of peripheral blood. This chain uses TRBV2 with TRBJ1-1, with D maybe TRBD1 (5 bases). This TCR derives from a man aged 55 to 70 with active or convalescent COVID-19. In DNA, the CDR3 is TGTGCCAGCAGTGAAGCCGGGGGGGTGAGGACTGAAGCTTTCTTT. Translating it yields CASSEAGGVRTEAFF.